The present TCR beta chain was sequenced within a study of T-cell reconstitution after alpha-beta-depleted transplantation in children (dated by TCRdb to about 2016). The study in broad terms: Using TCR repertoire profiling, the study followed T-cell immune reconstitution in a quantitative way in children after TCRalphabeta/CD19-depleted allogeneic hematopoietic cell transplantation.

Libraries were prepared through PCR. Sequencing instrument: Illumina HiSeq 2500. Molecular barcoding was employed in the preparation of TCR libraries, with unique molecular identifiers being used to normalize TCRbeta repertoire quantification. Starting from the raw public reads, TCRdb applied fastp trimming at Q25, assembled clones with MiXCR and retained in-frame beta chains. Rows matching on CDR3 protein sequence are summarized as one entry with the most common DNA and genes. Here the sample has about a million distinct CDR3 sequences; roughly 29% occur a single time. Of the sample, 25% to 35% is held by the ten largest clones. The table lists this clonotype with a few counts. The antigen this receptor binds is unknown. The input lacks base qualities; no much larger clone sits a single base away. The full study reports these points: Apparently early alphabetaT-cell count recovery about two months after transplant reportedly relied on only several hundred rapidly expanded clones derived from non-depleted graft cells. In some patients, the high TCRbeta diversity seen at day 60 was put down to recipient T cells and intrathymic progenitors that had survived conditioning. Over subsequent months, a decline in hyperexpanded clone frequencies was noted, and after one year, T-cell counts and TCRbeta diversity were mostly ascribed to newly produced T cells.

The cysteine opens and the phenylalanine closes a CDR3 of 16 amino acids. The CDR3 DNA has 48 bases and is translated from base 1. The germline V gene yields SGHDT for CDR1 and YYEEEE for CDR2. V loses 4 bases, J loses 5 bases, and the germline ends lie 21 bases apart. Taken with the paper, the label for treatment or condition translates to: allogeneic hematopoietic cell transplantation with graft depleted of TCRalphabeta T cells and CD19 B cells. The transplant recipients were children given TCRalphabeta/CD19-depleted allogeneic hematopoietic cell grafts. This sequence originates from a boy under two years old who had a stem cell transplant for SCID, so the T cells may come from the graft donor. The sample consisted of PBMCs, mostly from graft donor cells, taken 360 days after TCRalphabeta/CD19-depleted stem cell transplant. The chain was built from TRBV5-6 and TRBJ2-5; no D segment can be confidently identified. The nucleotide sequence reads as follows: TGTGCCAGCAGCGTGGCCCGAGACCATTTGTGGGAGACCCAGTACTTC. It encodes CASSVARDHLWETQYF.